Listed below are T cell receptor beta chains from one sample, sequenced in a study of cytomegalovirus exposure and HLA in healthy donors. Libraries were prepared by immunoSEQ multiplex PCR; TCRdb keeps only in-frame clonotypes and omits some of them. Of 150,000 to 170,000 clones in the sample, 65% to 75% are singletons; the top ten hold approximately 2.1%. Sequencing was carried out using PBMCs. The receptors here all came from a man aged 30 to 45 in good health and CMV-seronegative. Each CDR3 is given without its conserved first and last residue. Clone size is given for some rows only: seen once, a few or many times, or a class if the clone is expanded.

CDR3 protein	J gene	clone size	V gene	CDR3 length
SVSLARGLGQPQN	TRBJ1-5	few	TRBV29-1	13
ASRRGQGNYGYT	TRBJ1-2	.	TRBV6-5	12
ASSLRDSNSPLH	TRBJ1-6	few	TRBV11-1	12
ASSIGAGRMSNQPQH	TRBJ1-5	once	TRBV19	15
ASSLTSGGAGPKNIQY	TRBJ2-4	.	TRBV7-9	16
ASSPRQGLGETQY	TRBJ2-5	.	TRBV5-1	13
ASSLGHRGAYGYT	TRBJ1-2	.	TRBV6-5	13
ASSVEGLAGIYNEQF	TRBJ2-1	.	TRBV9	15
ASSPSINTGELF	TRBJ2-2	.	TRBV7-9	12
ASSTGTPPRGAQY	TRBJ2-3	few	TRBV13	13
ASSLGTGITGELF	TRBJ2-2	.	TRBV5-6	13
ASSQFLGTGSGNTIY	TRBJ1-3	.	TRBV2	15
ASSATSVVPL	TRBJ1-1	.	TRBV28	10
ASSFGQGVAETQY	TRBJ2-5	.	TRBV7-7	13
ASSPTGGAYTEAF	TRBJ1-1	.	TRBV5-1	13
ASVPSPLGGYT	TRBJ1-2	.	TRBV6-6	11
ASRKVGANEKLF	TRBJ1-4	few	TRBV2	12
ASSWGGGAGELF	TRBJ2-2	.	TRBV7-2	12
ASSPEGQTQY	TRBJ2-5	.	TRBV18	10
ASSEEIVETQY	TRBJ2-5	.	TRBV25-1	11
ASSLLPRGLAHNEQF	TRBJ2-1	.	TRBV5-1	15
ASSLGAGGNEQF	TRBJ2-1	.	TRBV5-1	12
ASSPGRFDNQPQH	TRBJ1-5	.	TRBV16	13
ATSSTGTGYTGELF	TRBJ2-2	.	TRBV15	14
ASSPFGQGTWGTEAF	TRBJ1-1	.	TRBV7-8	15
ASSLGGRADQPQH	TRBJ1-5	.	TRBV5-1	13
ASSRGLAGGVEETQY	TRBJ2-5	.	TRBV9	15
ASSFYTDRLNYGYP	TRBJ1-2	once	TRBV28	14
SVSQGASYEQY	TRBJ2-7	.	TRBV29-1	11
ASSPWRERETQY	TRBJ2-5	few	TRBV14	12
ASGKGQQNIQY	TRBJ2-4	.	TRBV28	11
ASGAGLAGNEQF	TRBJ2-1	.	TRBV2	12
ASSYSGQPLNEKLF	TRBJ1-4	few	TRBV6-6	14
ATSRDAGGGEKLF	TRBJ1-4	.	TRBV15	13
ASSLRETQY	TRBJ2-5	.	TRBV28	9
ASSLVVRGDYEQY	TRBJ2-7	.	TRBV7-9	13
ASSGARGAGETQY	TRBJ2-5	.	TRBV6-5	13
SVEAEVRRGGETQY	TRBJ2-5	.	TRBV29-1	14
ASSYPSRGNEQF	TRBJ2-1	.	TRBV6-6	12
ASSFTGGTGELF	TRBJ2-2	.	TRBV5-6	12